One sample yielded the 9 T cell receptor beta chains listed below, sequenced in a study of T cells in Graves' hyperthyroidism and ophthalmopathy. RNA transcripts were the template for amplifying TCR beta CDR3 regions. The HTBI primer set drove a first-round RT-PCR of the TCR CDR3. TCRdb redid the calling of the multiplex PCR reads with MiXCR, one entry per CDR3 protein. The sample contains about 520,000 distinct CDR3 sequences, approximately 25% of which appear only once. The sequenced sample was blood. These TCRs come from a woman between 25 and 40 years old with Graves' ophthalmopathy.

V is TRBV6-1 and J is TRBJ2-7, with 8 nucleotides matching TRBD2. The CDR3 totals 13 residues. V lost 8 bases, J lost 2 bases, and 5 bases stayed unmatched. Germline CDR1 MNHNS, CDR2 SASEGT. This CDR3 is CASFGGGAYEQYF. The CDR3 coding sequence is TGTGCCAGCTTCGGGGGGGGAGCCTACGAGCAGTACTTC.

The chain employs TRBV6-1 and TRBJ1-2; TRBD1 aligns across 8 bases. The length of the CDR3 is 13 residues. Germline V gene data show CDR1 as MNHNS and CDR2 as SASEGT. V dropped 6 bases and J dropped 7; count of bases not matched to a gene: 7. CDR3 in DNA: TGTGCCAGCAGCGTCGGACAGGGACGTGGCTACACCTTC. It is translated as CASSVGQGRGYTF.

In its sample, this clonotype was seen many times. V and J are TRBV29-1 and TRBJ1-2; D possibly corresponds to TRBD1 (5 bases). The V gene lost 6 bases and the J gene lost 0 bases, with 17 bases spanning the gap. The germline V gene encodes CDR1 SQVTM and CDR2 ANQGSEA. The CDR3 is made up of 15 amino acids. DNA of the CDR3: TGCAGCGTGACCCGGGACGGAGAACCTAACTATGGCTACACCTTC. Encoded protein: CSVTRDGEPNYGYTF.

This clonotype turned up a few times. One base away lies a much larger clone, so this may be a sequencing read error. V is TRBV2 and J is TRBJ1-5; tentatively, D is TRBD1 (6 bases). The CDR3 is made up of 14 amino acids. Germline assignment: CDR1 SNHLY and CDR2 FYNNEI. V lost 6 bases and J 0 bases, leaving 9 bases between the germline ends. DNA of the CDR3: TGTGCCAGCAGAGGACAGTGTAGCAATCAGCCCCAGCATTTT. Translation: CASRGQCSNQPQHF.

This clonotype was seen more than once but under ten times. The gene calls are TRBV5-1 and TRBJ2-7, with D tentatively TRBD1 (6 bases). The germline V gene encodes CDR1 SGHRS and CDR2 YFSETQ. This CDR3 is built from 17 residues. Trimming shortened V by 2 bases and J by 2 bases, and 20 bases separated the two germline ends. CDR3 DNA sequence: TGCGCCAGCAGCTTAAGTCACTCCGGGACAAGCACCTACGAGCAGTACTTC. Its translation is CASSLSHSGTSTYEQYF.

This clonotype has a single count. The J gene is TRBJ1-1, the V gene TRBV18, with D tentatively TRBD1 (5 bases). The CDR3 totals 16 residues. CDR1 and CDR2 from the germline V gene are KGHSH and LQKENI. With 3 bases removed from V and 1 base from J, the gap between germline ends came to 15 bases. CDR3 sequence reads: CASSPPRTGANTEAFF. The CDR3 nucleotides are TGTGCCAGCTCACCTCCCCGGACTGGGGCGAACACTGAAGCTTTCTTT.

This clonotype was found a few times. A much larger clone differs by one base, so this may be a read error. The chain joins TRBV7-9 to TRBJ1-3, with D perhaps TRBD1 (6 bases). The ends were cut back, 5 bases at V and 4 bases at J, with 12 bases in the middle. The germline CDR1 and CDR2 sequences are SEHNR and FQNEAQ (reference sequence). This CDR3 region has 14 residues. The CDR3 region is CASSQQGSGNTIYF. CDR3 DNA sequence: TGTGCCAGCAGCCAACAGGGTTCGGGAAACACCATATATTTT.

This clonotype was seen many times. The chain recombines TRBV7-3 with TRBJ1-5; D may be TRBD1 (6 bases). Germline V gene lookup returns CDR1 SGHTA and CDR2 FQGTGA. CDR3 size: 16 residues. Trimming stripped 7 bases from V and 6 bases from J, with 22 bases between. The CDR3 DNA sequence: TGTGCCAGCATCCGGAGGGACACCGTCTACAGTCAGCCCCAGCATTTT. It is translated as CASIRRDTVYSQPQHF.

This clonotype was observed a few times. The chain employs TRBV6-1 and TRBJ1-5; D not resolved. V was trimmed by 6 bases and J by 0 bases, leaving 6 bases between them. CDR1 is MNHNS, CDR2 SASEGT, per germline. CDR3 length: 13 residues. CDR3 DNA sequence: TGTGCCAGCAGGGCCTATAGCAATCAGCCCCAGCATTTT. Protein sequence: CASRAYSNQPQHF.